Listed here are 9 T cell receptor beta chains from one sample, sequenced in a study of cytomegalovirus exposure and HLA in healthy donors. The study ran its PCR with 60 Vbeta and 13 Jbeta primers. This table comes from immunoSEQ multiplex PCR, and its TCRdb copy is limited to in-frame clones, with some not included. The sample comprises approximately 100,000 clones, 65% to 80% of which are singletons, and around 3% rests with the top ten. Input material: PBMCs. These receptors were taken from a middle-aged woman in good health and CMV-seronegative.

The chain uses TRBV7-2 and TRBJ2-3; tentative D call: TRBD2 (6 bases). From germline, CDR1 is SGHTA and CDR2 FQGNSA. The germline V and J ends were trimmed by 3 bases and 2 bases, with 12 bases remaining between them. This CDR3 region has 15 residues. CDR3 nucleotides: TGTGCCAGCAGCTTCGGCGGGGCTACCACAGATACGCAGTATTTT. This codes for CASSFGGATTDTQYF.

The chain carries TRBV2 and TRBJ2-3, with 10 nucleotides matching TRBD2. The V gene's germline CDR1 is SNHLY and CDR2 FYNNEI. The CDR3 is 17 amino acids. With V trimmed by 4 bases and J by 0 bases, 7 bases remained unmatched. CDR3 coding DNA: TGTGCCAGCAGTGGGGGAAGGACTAGCGGAAGCACAGATACGCAGTATTTT. This translates into CASSGGRTSGSTDTQYF. Full variable domain (missing parts from reference TRBV2 and TRBJ2-3): EPEVTQTPSHQVTQMGQEVILRCVPISNHLYFYWYRQILGQKVEFLVSFYNNEISEKSEIFDDQFSVERPDGSNFTLKIRSTKLEDSAMYFCASSGGRTSGSTDTQYFGPGTRLTVL.

The rearrangement links TRBV4-3 to TRBJ1-2; D is unresolved. CDR1 and CDR2 (germline): LGHNA, YSLEER. Deletions cut 1 base from V and 0 bases from J, with 9 bases between. The CDR3 length is 15 residues. CDR3 bases: TGCGCCAGCAGCCAAGGCGTTGCCTCTAACTATGGCTACACCTTC. This gives the protein CASSQGVASNYGYTF.

V gene TRBV30 combines with J gene TRBJ2-5; 8 bases line up with TRBD2. The CDR3 contains 16 residues. CDR1 is GTSNPN, CDR2 SVGIG, per germline (reference sequence). V shed 0 bases and J 4 bases; nucleotides not matched to a gene: 10. The CDR3 spells CAWSVQSGGAGETQYF. The DNA for the CDR3 is TGTGCCTGGAGTGTACAGTCGGGGGGGGCCGGAGAGACCCAGTACTTC.

The chain employs TRBV5-6 and TRBJ1-2; tentative D call: TRBD1 (6 bases). Germline V CDR1 and CDR2: SGHDT, YYEEEE. V was shortened by 4 bases and J by 4 bases, with 8 bases between the two germline ends. The CDR3 totals 12 residues. CDR3 sequence (DNA): TGTGCCAGCAGCGGACAGAGCTATGGCTACACCTTC. Translated: CASSGQSYGYTF.

This clone was counted a few times. The chain joins TRBV7-9 to TRBJ1-1; no firm D call. CDR1 and CDR2 (germline): SEHNR, FQNEAQ (reference sequence). The CDR3 loop spans 15 amino acids. V was cut by 5 bases and J by 3 bases, with 16 bases left in between. CDR3 in DNA: TGTGCCAGCAGCGAAATCCCGGGTCTTTACACTGAAGCTTTCTTT. It encodes CASSEIPGLYTEAFF. Combining the CDR3 with reference TRBV7-9 and TRBJ1-1 gives the whole variable domain DTGVSQNPRHKITKRGQNVTFRCDPISEHNRLYWYRQTLGQGPEFLTYFQNEAQLEKSRLLSDRFSAERPKGSFSTLEIQRTEQGDSAMYLCASSEIPGLYTEAFFGQGTRLTVV.

CDR3 nucleotide sequence: TGTGCCAGCAGTCCCACCCCCCCGTCCGGCATTCAGTACTTC. Its translation: CASSPTPPSGIQYF. The chain combines TRBV27 with TRBJ2-4; unclear D gene. The V gene lost 5 bases and the J gene lost 9 bases, with 17 bases spanning the gap. This CDR3 has 14 residues. Germline values: CDR1 MNHEY, CDR2 SMNVEV (reference sequence).

This rearrangement joins TRBV5-4 to TRBJ2-3; TRBD1 matches 7 bases. The CDR3 length is 16 residues. V trimming: 3 bases; J trimming: 1 base; junction bases outside the gene matches: 8. In germline, CDR1 is SGHNT, CDR2 YYREEE (reference sequence). CDR3 amino acids: CASSSDRTPGTDTQYF. The CDR3 DNA sequence: TGTGCCAGCAGCTCGGACAGGACCCCAGGCACAGATACGCAGTATTTT.

V is TRBV15 and J is TRBJ2-7, with 9 bases aligning to TRBD1. V gave up 7 bases and J gave up 2 bases; unmatched junction bases: 6. CDR3 size: 14 residues. Germline V lookup: CDR1 LNHNV, CDR2 YYDKDF (reference sequence). Written as DNA, the CDR3 is TGTGCCACCAACGACAGGGGGGAACCCTACGAGCAGTACTTC. The encoded protein is CATNDRGEPYEQYF.